Listed below are T cell receptor beta chains from one sample, sequenced in a study of CD8 T cells in Susac syndrome. TCRdb independently ran MiXCR on the immunoSEQ multiplex PCR reads; one entry per CDR3 protein. The data show about 400,000 distinct CDR3 sequences, approximately 85% seen once. Material for sequencing was CD8+ T cells from PBMCs. These receptors were obtained from a human donor with multiple sclerosis. Both conserved end residues are part of each CDR3. The D gene is left open where the match is weak. Only part of the rows carry a size: once, few, many, or a class if the clone is expanded.

len: 12
d_gene: -
j_gene: TRBJ2-2
abundance: -
v_gene: TRBV24-1
CDR3nt: TGTGCCACCTCGCGGGCTGGCGGGGAGCTGTTTTTT
CDR3aa: CATSRAGGELFF

len: 15
d_gene: -
j_gene: TRBJ1-4
abundance: -
v_gene: TRBV12-3/TRBV12-4
CDR3nt: TGTGCCAGCGGGCCCGCCACGGGGGGTTTTGAAAAACTGTTTTTT
CDR3aa: CASGPATGGFEKLFF

len: 17
d_gene: TRBD2
j_gene: TRBJ2-1
abundance: once
v_gene: TRBV3-1
CDR3nt: TGTGCCAGCAGCCAATTGTTAAGCGGGGGGGCCGACAATGAGCAGTTCTTC
CDR3aa: CASSQLLSGGADNEQFF

len: 17
d_gene: TRBD1
j_gene: TRBJ2-3
abundance: -
v_gene: TRBV11-3
CDR3nt: TGTGCCAGCAGCTTAGCTCAGGGGGCGCCCGGGACAGATACGCAGTATTTT
CDR3aa: CASSLAQGAPGTDTQYF

len: 15
d_gene: TRBD2
j_gene: TRBJ2-7
abundance: -
v_gene: TRBV27
CDR3nt: TGTGCCAGCAGGATAGAAGCGGGAGGGGGTTACGAGCAGTACTTC
CDR3aa: CASRIEAGGGYEQYF

len: 16
d_gene: -
j_gene: TRBJ2-2
abundance: -
v_gene: TRBV4-1
CDR3nt: TGCGCCAGCAGCCCGGACAGTCCTTCGAACACCGGGGAGCTGTTTTTT
CDR3aa: CASSPDSPSNTGELFF

len: 12
d_gene: -
j_gene: TRBJ2-3
abundance: -
v_gene: TRBV10-2
CDR3nt: TGCGCCAGCAGTGGGGGGGCAGATACGCAGTATTTT
CDR3aa: CASSGGADTQYF

len: 14
d_gene: TRBD2
j_gene: TRBJ2-7
abundance: -
v_gene: TRBV2
CDR3nt: TGTGCCAGCAGGGAAGCGGGAGGAACCTACGAGCAGTACTTC
CDR3aa: CASREAGGTYEQYF

len: 17
d_gene: -
j_gene: TRBJ1-1
abundance: -
v_gene: TRBV23-1
CDR3nt: TGCGCCAGCAGTACCTTAATAACGGTAGCGAGGGACACTGAAGCTTTCTTT
CDR3aa: CASSTLITVARDTEAFF

len: 13
d_gene: -
j_gene: TRBJ1-1
abundance: -
v_gene: TRBV30
CDR3nt: TGTGCCTGGGGACATTCCCCGAACACTGAAGCTTTCTTT
CDR3aa: CAWGHSPNTEAFF

len: 14
d_gene: TRBD1
j_gene: TRBJ2-7
abundance: -
v_gene: TRBV10-1
CDR3nt: TGCGCCAGCTCAACAGGGGGACGCGGGAACGAGCAGTACTTC
CDR3aa: CASSTGGRGNEQYF

len: 11
d_gene: -
j_gene: TRBJ1-1
abundance: -
v_gene: TRBV12-3/TRBV12-4
CDR3nt: TGTGCCAGCAAACACAGCACTGAAGCTTTCTTT
CDR3aa: CASKHSTEAFF

len: 14
d_gene: -
j_gene: TRBJ2-6
abundance: -
v_gene: TRBV12-3/TRBV12-4
CDR3nt: TGTGCCAGCACCCCCGTCGCTGGGGCCAACGTCCTGACTTTC
CDR3aa: CASTPVAGANVLTF

len: 13
d_gene: -
j_gene: TRBJ2-7
abundance: -
v_gene: TRBV5-1
CDR3nt: TGCGCCAGCAGCTTGGACAGTAGGTACGAGCAGTACTTC
CDR3aa: CASSLDSRYEQYF

len: 16
d_gene: -
j_gene: TRBJ1-1
abundance: -
v_gene: TRBV5-5
CDR3nt: TGTGCCAGCAGCCCGACCCATTTTGATTATGGCACTGAAGCTTTCTTT
CDR3aa: CASSPTHFDYGTEAFF

len: 15
d_gene: -
j_gene: TRBJ1-1
abundance: -
v_gene: TRBV4-1
CDR3nt: TGCGCCAGCAGCCAAGGAAGGACCCTGAACACTGAAGCTTTCTTT
CDR3aa: CASSQGRTLNTEAFF

len: 13
d_gene: -
j_gene: TRBJ2-1
abundance: -
v_gene: TRBV15
CDR3nt: TGTGCCACCAGCAGAGTAGGGGAGATTGGGCAGTTCTTC
CDR3aa: CATSRVGEIGQFF

len: 18
d_gene: TRBD2
j_gene: TRBJ2-5
abundance: -
v_gene: TRBV27
CDR3nt: TGTGCCAGCAGCCCGGGGGGTGGAGTAGCGGGAGTGCTGGAGACCCAGTACTTC
CDR3aa: CASSPGGGVAGVLETQYF

len: 18
d_gene: TRBD1
j_gene: TRBJ2-2
abundance: -
v_gene: TRBV5-1
CDR3nt: TGCGCCAGCAGCTTCCGGGACAGGGGTATCGGGAACACCGGGGAGCTGTTTTTT
CDR3aa: CASSFRDRGIGNTGELFF

len: 15
d_gene: -
j_gene: TRBJ1-1
abundance: -
v_gene: TRBV6-5
CDR3nt: TGTGCCAGCAGTTCGACTTCTGGGGGGATCACTGAAGCTTTCTTT
CDR3aa: CASSSTSGGITEAFF

len: 17
d_gene: -
j_gene: TRBJ2-7
abundance: -
v_gene: TRBV28
CDR3nt: TGTGCCAGCAGTTTACCCCAGAGGACGTGGGACTCCTACGAGCAGTACTTC
CDR3aa: CASSLPQRTWDSYEQYF

len: 15
d_gene: -
j_gene: TRBJ2-7
abundance: -
v_gene: TRBV12-3/TRBV12-4
CDR3nt: TGTGCCAGCAGTCCTGGAGGGGTCGGGGTCTACGAGCAGTACTTC
CDR3aa: CASSPGGVGVYEQYF

len: 16
d_gene: -
j_gene: TRBJ2-7
abundance: -
v_gene: TRBV3-1
CDR3nt: TGTGCCAGCAGCCAAGATTCGGGGGGCCCTACCTACGAGCAGTACTTC
CDR3aa: CASSQDSGGPTYEQYF

len: 13
d_gene: -
j_gene: TRBJ1-2
abundance: -
v_gene: TRBV7-9
CDR3nt: TGTGCCAGCGGGGGGGGTCTCAACTATGGCTACACCTTC
CDR3aa: CASGGGLNYGYTF

len: 15
d_gene: TRBD2
j_gene: TRBJ2-5
abundance: -
v_gene: TRBV2
CDR3nt: TGTGCCAGCAGTGAATCCAGCGGGGACCAAGAGACCCAGTACTTC
CDR3aa: CASSESSGDQETQYF

len: 13
d_gene: -
j_gene: TRBJ2-7
abundance: -
v_gene: TRBV30
CDR3nt: TGTGCCTGGAGTTTCGGACGCGGGATCGAGCAGTACTTC
CDR3aa: CAWSFGRGIEQYF

len: 14
d_gene: -
j_gene: TRBJ2-1
abundance: -
v_gene: TRBV14
CDR3nt: TGTGCCAGCAGCCAAGCTGACAGGTACAATGAGCAGTTCTTC
CDR3aa: CASSQADRYNEQFF

len: 16
d_gene: TRBD1
j_gene: TRBJ1-2
abundance: -
v_gene: TRBV12-3/TRBV12-4
CDR3nt: TGTGCCAGCAGTTTCGTGGCCGGGACAGGACAGGATGGCTACACCTTC
CDR3aa: CASSFVAGTGQDGYTF

len: 16
d_gene: -
j_gene: TRBJ2-5
abundance: -
v_gene: TRBV29-1
CDR3nt: TGCAGCGTTGACAACGGACGTGAAGCCCCGAGGGAGACCCAGTACTTC
CDR3aa: CSVDNGREAPRETQYF

len: 16
d_gene: TRBD1
j_gene: TRBJ1-4
abundance: -
v_gene: TRBV3-1
CDR3nt: TGTGCCAGCAGCCAAGGTTCGACAGGGACGGGTGAAAAACTGTTTTTT
CDR3aa: CASSQGSTGTGEKLFF

len: 14
d_gene: TRBD2
j_gene: TRBJ2-3
abundance: -
v_gene: TRBV7-9
CDR3nt: TGTGCCAGCAGCCAGCCGGGACTAGCAGATACGCAGTATTTT
CDR3aa: CASSQPGLADTQYF

len: 17
d_gene: TRBD2
j_gene: TRBJ2-7
abundance: -
v_gene: TRBV15
CDR3nt: TGTGCCACCAGCGGGCCTTTAGCGGGAGGGCCGTACTACGAGCAGTACTTC
CDR3aa: CATSGPLAGGPYYEQYF

len: 16
d_gene: -
j_gene: TRBJ1-1
abundance: -
v_gene: TRBV6-5
CDR3nt: TGTGCCAGCAGTTACTCGAAGGTAGACAGGAACACTGAAGCTTTCTTT
CDR3aa: CASSYSKVDRNTEAFF

len: 11
d_gene: TRBD2
j_gene: TRBJ2-3
abundance: -
v_gene: TRBV3-1
CDR3nt: TGTGCCAGCAGCCAGCGGGAGGGGCAGTATTTT
CDR3aa: CASSQREGQYF

len: 17
d_gene: TRBD1
j_gene: TRBJ1-1
abundance: -
v_gene: TRBV12-5
CDR3nt: TGTGCTAGTGGTTTGGTGGTCGGGGGGACAGCAAGCGCTGAAGCTTTCTTT
CDR3aa: CASGLVVGGTASAEAFF

len: 11
d_gene: -
j_gene: TRBJ2-7
abundance: -
v_gene: TRBV2
CDR3nt: TGTGCCAGCAGTGCCCCCTACGAGCAGTACTTC
CDR3aa: CASSAPYEQYF

len: 17
d_gene: TRBD1
j_gene: TRBJ1-3
abundance: -
v_gene: TRBV4-2
CDR3nt: TGTGCCAGCAGCCAAATATACGGGACAGGGTCTGGAAACACCATATATTTT
CDR3aa: CASSQIYGTGSGNTIYF

len: 13
d_gene: -
j_gene: TRBJ1-2
abundance: -
v_gene: TRBV3-1
CDR3nt: TGTGCCAGCAACTCGCCCGGGCAGGATGGCTACACCTTC
CDR3aa: CASNSPGQDGYTF

len: 18
d_gene: TRBD1
j_gene: TRBJ1-5
abundance: -
v_gene: TRBV27
CDR3nt: TGTGCCAGCAGTTTATCGGGCCAGGGGGTGATCGTAAGTCAGCCCCAGCATTTT
CDR3aa: CASSLSGQGVIVSQPQHF

len: 14
d_gene: TRBD2
j_gene: TRBJ2-2
abundance: -
v_gene: TRBV5-4
CDR3nt: TGTGCCAGCAGCCAAGCGGGGGGAACCGGGGAGCTGTTTTTT
CDR3aa: CASSQAGGTGELFF

len: 13
d_gene: -
j_gene: TRBJ1-1
abundance: -
v_gene: TRBV30
CDR3nt: TGTGCCTGGAGTGTAGGCGGCCCCACTGAAGCTTTCTTT
CDR3aa: CAWSVGGPTEAFF

len: 17
d_gene: TRBD1
j_gene: TRBJ1-2
abundance: -
v_gene: TRBV3-1
CDR3nt: TGTGCCAGCAGCCAAGGGGAAGGGACAGGGGGCGGTGATGGCTACACCTTC
CDR3aa: CASSQGEGTGGGDGYTF

len: 13
d_gene: -
j_gene: TRBJ1-2
abundance: once
v_gene: TRBV2
CDR3nt: TGTGCCAGCAGTGACGAACGACCCGACGGCTACACCTTC
CDR3aa: CASSDERPDGYTF